This entry describes one T cell receptor (beta chain). The antigen remains undetermined. This entry comes from a study of cytomegalovirus exposure and HLA in healthy donors. Looking at the study overall: The study's early data release held some 85 million unique TCRs from HLA-typed donors.

Each donor was healthy, and each was a bone marrow donor. Study-wide points: Later examination showed HLA-associated TCR beta chains had greater clonal expansion than equally common others. Likely technical artifact: a cluster of highly shared sequence variants.

Germline loops: CDR1 SQVTM, CDR2 ANQGSEA. This CDR3 contains 13 residues. V shed 4 bases and J 5 bases; nucleotides not matched to a gene: 4. A multiplex PCR was run with 60 Vbeta primers and 13 Jbeta primers. Assay used: immunoSEQ multiplex PCR; TCRdb lists only in-frame clones, some missing. The sample has roughly 110,000 clones; 76% are singletons. The sequencing input was PBMCs. The TCR sequence derives from a woman aged 40-49 years in good health and CMV-seropositive. The chain combines TRBV29-1 with TRBJ1-4; TRBD1 matches 7 bases. The CDR3 bases are TGCAGCGTTGGTGCAGGGGGGAATGAAAAACTGTTTTTT. It specifies CSVGAGGNEKLFF.